The 21 T cell receptor beta chains below come from one sample, sequenced in a study of vaccination and CD4 T cells after COVID-19. Their target antigens are unknown. Stated time point: late sampling 161 to 241 days after vaccination in a few convalescent patients. Treatment denoted: roughly 10-day PBMC culture with coronavirus spike peptide pools or control peptides (ViraFEST assay). The Oncomine TCR Beta short-read assay was applied to DNA of cultured CD4+ T cells. TCRdb recomputed calls from the PCR reads with MiXCR, one row per CDR3 protein. The sample holds tens of thousands of distinct CDR3 sequences, 32% seen once. This specimen consisted of CD4+ T cells from blood, cultured in vitro, obtained about 7 months after SARS-CoV-2 vaccination. The receptors here all came from a human donor who had recovered from COVID-19.

This clonotype was observed a few times. The chain links TRBV7-9 to TRBJ2-3; 7 bases align to TRBD2. Germline V gene lookup returns CDR1 SEHNR and CDR2 FQNEAQ (reference sequence). The ends lost 1 base at V and 4 bases at J; junction bases unmatched: 8. The length of the CDR3 is 16 residues. CDR3 sequence reads: CASSLVASGGPDTQYF. The CDR3 DNA is TGTGCCAGCAGCTTAGTGGCTAGCGGCGGGCCAGATACGCAGTATTTT.

This clonotype showed up just a few times. This chain links TRBV6-1 with TRBJ2-1; D is possibly TRBD1 or TRBD2 (5 bases each). CDR3 size: 15 residues. Trimming took off 6 bases at V and 7 bases at J, with 19 bases between the two ends. Per germline, CDR1 MNHNS and CDR2 SASEGT. The CDR3 region is CASRRVPKGPNEQFF. The CDR3, as DNA: TGTGCCAGCAGACGGGTGCCGAAGGGACCTAATGAGCAGTTCTTC.

This chain uses TRBV29-1 with TRBJ1-1; 7 nucleotides match TRBD1. Per the germline V gene, CDR1 is SQVTM and CDR2 is ANQGSEA. This CDR3 has 13 residues. CDR3 residues: CNPTGDQGTEAFF. Written as DNA, the CDR3 is TGCAACCCCACAGGGGACCAAGGCACTGAAGCTTTCTTT. Full variable domain (rest looked up from reference TRBV29-1 and TRBJ1-1): SAVISQKPSRDICQRGTSLTIQCQVDSQVTMMFWYRQQPGQSLTLIATANQGSEATYESGFVIDKFPISRPNLTFSTLTVSNMSPEDSSIYLCNPTGDQGTEAFFGQGTRLTVV.

This rearrangement joins TRBV27 to TRBJ1-2, with TRBD1 matching over 7 bases. From germline, CDR1 is MNHEY and CDR2 SMNVEV (reference sequence). The length of the CDR3 is 13 residues. The V gene end was trimmed by 2 bases and the J gene end by 6 bases; junction bases not matched to a gene: 3. The CDR3 bases are TGTGCCAGCAGTTTACTACAGGGGCATGGCTACACCTTC. It yields the protein CASSLLQGHGYTF.

The gene calls are TRBV2 and TRBJ1-1; D may be TRBD1 (6 bases). CDR1 SNHLY and CDR2 FYNNEI come from the germline V gene. V was pared by 4 bases and J by 8 bases, with 23 bases between. The CDR3 length is 16 residues. The CDR3, as DNA: TGTGCCAGCAGTGCCCTAAAGGCAGGGGCTGGATCCGAAGCTTTCTTT. This encodes CASSALKAGAGSEAFF.

The genes are TRBV20-1 and TRBJ2-3, with 9 bases aligning to TRBD2. The CDR3 runs 15 residues. In germline, CDR1 is DFQATT, CDR2 SNEGSKA (reference sequence). J lost 5 bases, V lost 4 bases, and 10 bases had no gene match. Written as DNA, the CDR3 is TGCAGTGCTATCATGGGCGGGGGGGGAGGAGATACGCAGTATTTT. Amino acids: CSAIMGGGGGDTQYF.

This clonotype was found a few times. The V gene is TRBV29-1, the J gene TRBJ2-5; 9 bases map to TRBD1. The CDR3 is made up of 13 amino acids. In germline, CDR1 is SQVTM, CDR2 ANQGSEA. J gave up 4 bases and V 7 bases, and 7 bases lay outside the gene matches. The CDR3 loop is CSAKDRGRETQYF. The CDR3 nucleotides read TGCAGCGCCAAAGACAGGGGGAGAGAGACCCAGTACTTC. Looking up the rest from reference TRBV29-1 and TRBJ2-5 gives the full variable domain: SAVISQKPSRDICQRGTSLTIQCQVDSQVTMMFWYRQQPGQSLTLIATANQGSEATYESGFVIDKFPISRPNLTFSTLTVSNMSPEDSSIYLCSAKDRGRETQYFGPGTRLLVL.

The rearrangement joins TRBV10-3 to TRBJ2-1, with a possible D match to TRBD1 (6 bases). The V gene lost 0 bases and the J gene lost 2 bases, with 17 bases spanning the gap. Germline V lookup: CDR1 ENHRY, CDR2 SYGVKD. The CDR3 runs to 18 residues. CDR3 in DNA: TGTGCCATCAGTGAGTCGGGTTTACAGGGATTACCCTACAATGAGCAGTTCTTC. Protein sequence: CAISESGLQGLPYNEQFF.

The chain links TRBV7-9 to TRBJ2-3; a possible D gene is TRBD1 (5 bases). This CDR3 is built from 13 residues. CDR1 SEHNR and CDR2 FQNEAQ come from the germline V gene (reference sequence). V shed 8 bases and J shed 2 bases, with 11 bases lying between them. CDR3 protein: CASHAGITDTQYF. Written as DNA, the CDR3 is TGTGCCAGCCACGCAGGGATCACAGATACGCAGTATTTT.

This clonotype was seen only a few times. The CDR3 coding sequence is TGCAGTGCTAGCCGGGACAACTCCTACGAGCAGTACTTC. This gives the protein CSASRDNSYEQYF. This rearrangement joins TRBV20-1 to TRBJ2-7, with D perhaps TRBD1 (6 bases). From germline, CDR1 is DFQATT and CDR2 SNEGSKA (reference sequence). This CDR3 spans 13 amino acids. Trimming shortened V by 3 bases and J by 0 bases, and 9 bases separated the two germline ends.

This clonotype ranks as medium-sized (0.01 to 0.1%). This chain uses TRBV20-1 with TRBJ2-1; D is undetermined. The CDR3 is made up of 12 amino acids. With 3 bases removed from V and 5 bases from J, the gap between germline ends came to 8 bases. Germline V gives CDR1 DFQATT, CDR2 SNEGSKA (reference sequence). The CDR3 loop is CSASRPDNEQFF. For the CDR3, the DNA is TGCAGTGCTAGTCGGCCCGACAATGAGCAGTTCTTC.

By proportion, this clonotype is medium-sized. The chain combines TRBV6-1 with TRBJ2-5; TRBD2 agrees at 9 bases. Germline loops: CDR1 MNHNS, CDR2 SASEGT. J gave up 2 bases and V 6 bases, and 1 base lay outside the gene matches. This CDR3 has 13 amino acids. DNA of the CDR3: TGTGCCAGCAGGCTAGCGGGGCAAGAGACCCAGTACTTC. Translating it yields CASRLAGQETQYF.

This clonotype has just a few counts. The chain carries TRBV20-1 and TRBJ1-1; TRBD1 is a possible D gene (5 bases). CDR3 length equals 12 residues. The germline V gene encodes CDR1 DFQATT and CDR2 SNEGSKA (reference sequence). Trimming shortened V by 3 bases and J by 4 bases, and 9 bases separated the two germline ends. The CDR3 loop is CSASLGGTEAFF. The CDR3 DNA is TGCAGTGCTAGTCTGGGGGGCACTGAAGCTTTCTTT.

The rearrangement links TRBV21-1 to TRBJ2-5; the table's D call, TRBD1, has no DNA check behind it. TRBV21-1 is assigned pseudogene status. The CDR3 has 14 residues. CDR3 amino acids: CASSKGQWTETQYF. The CDR3 region has the DNA TGTGCCAGCAGCAAGGGACAGTGGACGGAGACCCAGTACTTC.

The rearrangement links TRBV6-5 to TRBJ1-6, with 8 positions matching TRBD1. The CDR3 runs to 15 residues. V trimming: 3 bases; J trimming: 8 bases; junction bases outside the gene matches: 6. CDR1 and CDR2 from the germline V gene are MNHEY and SVGAGI. The DNA of the CDR3 is TGTGCCAGCAGTTATCGACAGGGGTTCGATTCACCCCTCCACTTT. Translating it yields CASSYRQGFDSPLHF.

The V gene is TRBV15, the J gene TRBJ1-5, with D possibly TRBD1 on 5 matching bases. The length of the CDR3 is 16 residues. CDR1 and CDR2 from the germline V gene are LNHNV and YYDKDF (reference sequence). V lost 0 bases to trimming and J lost 7 bases, with 16 bases between them. The DNA for the CDR3 is TGTGCCACCAGCAGAGATATTCGGGGGAGGGGACAGCCCCAGCATTTT. Encoded protein: CATSRDIRGRGQPQHF. The full variable domain, in which reference TRBV15 and TRBJ1-5 provide the parts outside the CDR3, is DAMVIQNPRYQVTQFGKPVTLSCSQTLNHNVMYWYQQKSSQAPKLLFHYYDKDFNNEADTPDNFQSRRPNTSFCFLDIRSPGLGDTAMYLCATSRDIRGRGQPQHFGDGTRLSIL.

The chain joins TRBV7-8 to TRBJ2-5, with a possible D match to TRBD2 (6 bases). This CDR3 region has 15 residues. Looked up from germline, CDR1 is SGHVS and CDR2 is FQNEAQ. V dropped 5 bases and J dropped 5 bases, with 18 bases sitting between them. The CDR3 DNA follows: TGTGCCAGCAGCCTAAGACTAGTTTTCGGGGAGACCCAGTACTTC. It encodes CASSLRLVFGETQYF.

This clonotype has only a few counts. The rearrangement links TRBV6-1 to TRBJ2-1, with 8 bases identical to TRBD1. V shed 6 bases, J shed 9 bases, and the junction held 7 bases outside the gene matches. Looked up from germline, CDR1 is MNHNS and CDR2 is SASEGT. The CDR3 covers 13 residues. CDR3 protein: CASRTADRGEQFF. DNA of the CDR3: TGTGCCAGCAGGACCGCCGACAGGGGTGAGCAGTTCTTC.

This clonotype was seen a handful of times. J is TRBJ2-7 and V is TRBV7-2, with 7 bases that match TRBD2. The germline V gene encodes CDR1 SGHTA and CDR2 FQGNSA. CDR3 length equals 14 residues. The V and J ends lost 6 bases and 1 base, in that order; junction bases with no gene match: 6. The CDR3 DNA reads as TGTGCCAGCAGTTCCCGGACTAGATCCTACGAGCAGTACTTC. Protein product: CASSSRTRSYEQYF.

This rearrangement joins TRBV6-1 to TRBJ2-5; TRBD1 or TRBD2 may be the D gene (6 bases each). This CDR3 is built from 15 residues. Trimming removed 6 bases at V and 4 bases at J, with 18 bases between. In germline, CDR1 is MNHNS, CDR2 SASEGT. The CDR3 protein is CASRPDERGPETQYF. The CDR3 region has the DNA TGTGCCAGCAGGCCCGACGAACGGGGGCCAGAGACCCAGTACTTC.

CDR3 in DNA: TGTGCCAGCAGCTTAGCCCCGACTAGCGGACTACCTCGGGAGCAGTTCTTC. Translating gives CASSLAPTSGLPREQFF. The chain employs TRBV7-2 and TRBJ2-1; TRBD2 aligns across 9 bases. V dropped 0 bases and J dropped 10; count of bases not matched to a gene: 13. The germline CDR1 and CDR2 sequences are SGHTA and FQGNSA. This CDR3 is built from 17 residues. The whole variable domain, filled in from reference TRBV7-2 and TRBJ2-1, reads GAGVSQSPSNKVTEKGKDVELRCDPISGHTALYWYRQSLGQGLEFLIYFQGNSAPDKSGLPSDRFSAERTGGSVSTLTIQRTQQEDSAVYLCASSLAPTSGLPREQFFGPGTRLTVL.